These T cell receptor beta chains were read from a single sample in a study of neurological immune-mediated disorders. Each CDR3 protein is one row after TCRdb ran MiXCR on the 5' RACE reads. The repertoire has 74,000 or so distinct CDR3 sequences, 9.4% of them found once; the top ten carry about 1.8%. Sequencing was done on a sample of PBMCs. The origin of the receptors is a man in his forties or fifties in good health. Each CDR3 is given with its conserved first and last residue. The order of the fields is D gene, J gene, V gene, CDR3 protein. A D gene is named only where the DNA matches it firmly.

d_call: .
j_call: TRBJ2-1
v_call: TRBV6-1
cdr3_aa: CASSELLKVSPYNEQFF

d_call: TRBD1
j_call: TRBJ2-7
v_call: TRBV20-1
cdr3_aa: CSASSGGVYEQYF

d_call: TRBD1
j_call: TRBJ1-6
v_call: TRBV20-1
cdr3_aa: CSARGDTGQGNSPLHF

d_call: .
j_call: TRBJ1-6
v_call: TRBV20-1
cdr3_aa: CSTRRRDMGNSPLHF

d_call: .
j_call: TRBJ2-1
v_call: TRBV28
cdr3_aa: CASSLTGASYNEQFF

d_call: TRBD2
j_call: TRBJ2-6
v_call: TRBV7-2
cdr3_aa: CASSPIRLAGVGGANVLTF

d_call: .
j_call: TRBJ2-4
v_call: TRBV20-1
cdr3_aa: CSARERSGNTRNIQYF

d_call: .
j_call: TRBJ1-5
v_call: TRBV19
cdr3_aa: CASSIGVNQPQHF

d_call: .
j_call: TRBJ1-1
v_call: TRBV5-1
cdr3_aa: CASSLVGVGAFF

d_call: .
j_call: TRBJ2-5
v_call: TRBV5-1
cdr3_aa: CASSLTSRKETQYF

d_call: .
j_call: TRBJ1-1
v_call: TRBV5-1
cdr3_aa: CASSPARENTEAFF

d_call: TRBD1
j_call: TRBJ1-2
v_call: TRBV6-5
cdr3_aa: CASSYSGQGHYGYTF

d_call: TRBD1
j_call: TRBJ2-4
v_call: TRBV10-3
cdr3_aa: CAISSGTGSQSIQYF

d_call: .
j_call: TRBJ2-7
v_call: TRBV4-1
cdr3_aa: CASSHPEDEQYF

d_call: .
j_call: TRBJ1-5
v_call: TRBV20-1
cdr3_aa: CSARKDSGNQPQHF

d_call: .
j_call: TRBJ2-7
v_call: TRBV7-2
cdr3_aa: CASSSQGYEQYF

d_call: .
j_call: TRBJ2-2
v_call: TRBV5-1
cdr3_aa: CASSFYICSASLREGLGGELFF

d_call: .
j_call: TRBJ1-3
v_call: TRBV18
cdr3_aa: CASSPGPQEPSGNTIYF

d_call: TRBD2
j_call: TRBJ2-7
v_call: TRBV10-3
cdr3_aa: CAIRQASGFSSYEQYF

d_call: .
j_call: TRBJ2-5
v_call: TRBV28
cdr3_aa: CASSQLESRETQYF

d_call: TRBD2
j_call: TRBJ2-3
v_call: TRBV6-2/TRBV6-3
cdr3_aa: CASREGLAGAPQYF

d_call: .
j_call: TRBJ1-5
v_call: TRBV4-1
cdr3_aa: CASSQVMGGGVSNQPQHF

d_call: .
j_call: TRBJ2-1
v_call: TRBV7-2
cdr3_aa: CASSLVVSIPGPYNEQFF

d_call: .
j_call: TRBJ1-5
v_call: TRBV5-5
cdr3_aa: CASSLGSSNQPQHF

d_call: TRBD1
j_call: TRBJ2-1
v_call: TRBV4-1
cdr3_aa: CASSSGPRTGFNEQFF

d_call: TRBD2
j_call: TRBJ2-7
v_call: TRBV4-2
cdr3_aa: CASSQGLAGGNEQYF

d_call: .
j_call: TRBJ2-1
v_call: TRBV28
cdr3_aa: CASSLQRASSYNEQFF

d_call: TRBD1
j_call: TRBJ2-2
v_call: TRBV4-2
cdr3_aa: CASSQPDRDPTGELFF

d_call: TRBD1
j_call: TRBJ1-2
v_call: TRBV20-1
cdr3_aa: CSAQRRGTVTNYGYTF

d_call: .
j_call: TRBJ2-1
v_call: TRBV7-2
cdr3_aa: CASSKQQNNEQFF

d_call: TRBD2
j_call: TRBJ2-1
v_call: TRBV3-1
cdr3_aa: CASRVLAGEDEQFF

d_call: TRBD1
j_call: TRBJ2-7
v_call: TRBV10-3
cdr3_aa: CAISGTGAEQYF

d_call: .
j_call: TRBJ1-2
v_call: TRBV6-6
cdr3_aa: CASSYGGADYGYTF

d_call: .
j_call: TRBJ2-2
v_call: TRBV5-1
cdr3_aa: CASLTTPGVGELFF

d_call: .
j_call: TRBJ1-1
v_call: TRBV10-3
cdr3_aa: CAIRNSLYTEAFF

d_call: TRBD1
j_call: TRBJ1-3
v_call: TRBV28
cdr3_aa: CASASGTGYLVGNTIYF

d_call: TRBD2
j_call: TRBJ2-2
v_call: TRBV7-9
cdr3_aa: CASRGESYTGELFF

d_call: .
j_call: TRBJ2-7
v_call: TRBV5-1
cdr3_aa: CASSFHEGSYEQYF

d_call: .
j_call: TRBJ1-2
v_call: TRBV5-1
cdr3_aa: CASSPTPPNYGYTF